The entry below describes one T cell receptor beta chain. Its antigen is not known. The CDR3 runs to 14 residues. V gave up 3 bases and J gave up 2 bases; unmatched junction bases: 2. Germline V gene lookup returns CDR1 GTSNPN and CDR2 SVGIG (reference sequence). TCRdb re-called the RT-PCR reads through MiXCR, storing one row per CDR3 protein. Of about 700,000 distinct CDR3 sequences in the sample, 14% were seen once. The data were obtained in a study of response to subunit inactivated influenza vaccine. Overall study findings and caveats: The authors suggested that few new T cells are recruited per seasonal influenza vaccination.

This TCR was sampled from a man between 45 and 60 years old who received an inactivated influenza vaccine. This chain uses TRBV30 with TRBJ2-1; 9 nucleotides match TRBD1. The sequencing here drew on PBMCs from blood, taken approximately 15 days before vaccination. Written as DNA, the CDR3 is TGTGCCTGGAGAACAGGGGGCCCCTACAATGAGCAGTTCTTC. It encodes CAWRTGGPYNEQFF.